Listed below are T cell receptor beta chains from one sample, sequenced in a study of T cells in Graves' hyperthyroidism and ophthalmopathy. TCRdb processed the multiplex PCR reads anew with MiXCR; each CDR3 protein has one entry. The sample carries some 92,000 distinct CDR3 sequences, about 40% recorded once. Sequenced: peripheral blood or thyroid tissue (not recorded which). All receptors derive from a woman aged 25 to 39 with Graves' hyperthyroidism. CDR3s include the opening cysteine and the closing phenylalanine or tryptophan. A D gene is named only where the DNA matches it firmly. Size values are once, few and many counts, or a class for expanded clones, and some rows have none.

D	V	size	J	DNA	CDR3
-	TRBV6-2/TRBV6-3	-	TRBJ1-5	TGTGCCAGCAGTTACTCGGTCTCACCTTATAGCAATCAGCCCCGGCATTTT	CASSYSVSPYSNQPRHF
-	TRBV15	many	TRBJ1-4	TGTGCCACCAGCAGAGATCTGAGTGCCGGGGAAAAACTGTTTTTT	CATSRDLSAGEKLFF
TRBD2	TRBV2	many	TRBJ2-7	TGTGCCAGCAGTTCCAGCGGGACGTACTACGAGCAGTACTTC	CASSSSGTYYEQYF
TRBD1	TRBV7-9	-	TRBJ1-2	TGTGCCAGCAGCCCGTGGACAGGGTTTGGCTACACCTTC	CASSPWTGFGYTF
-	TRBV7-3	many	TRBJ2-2	TGTGCCAGCAGCTTAATGGGCGACGGGGAGCTGTTTTTT	CASSLMGDGELFF
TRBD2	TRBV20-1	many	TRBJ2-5	TGCAGTGCTAGCGAACTAGCGGGACCAGAGACCCAGTACTTC	CSASELAGPETQYF
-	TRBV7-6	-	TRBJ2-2	TGTGCCAGCAGCCCGAGGACAGACAGCACCGGGGAGCTGGTTTTT	CASSPRTDSTGELVF
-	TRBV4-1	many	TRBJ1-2	TGCGCCAGCAGCCAAGAGTTGTATTATGGCTACACCTTC	CASSQELYYGYTF
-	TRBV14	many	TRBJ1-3	TGTGCCAGCAGCCTCCGGGGGTTCGGAAACACCATATATTTT	CASSLRGFGNTIYF
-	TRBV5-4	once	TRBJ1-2	TGTGCCAGCAGCGGGGGGGCGGCTTTACGTGGCTACACCTTC	CASSGGAALRGYTF
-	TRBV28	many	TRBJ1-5	TGTGCCAGCACTAACCCCGGGAACAGTCAGCCCCAGCATTTT	CASTNPGNSQPQHF
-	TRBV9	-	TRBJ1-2	TGTGCCAGCAATCCTACAGGGAACTATGGCTACACCTTC	CASNPTGNYGYTF
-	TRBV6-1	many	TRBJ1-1	TGTGCCAGCAGCAAACAACGGGAGAGAACTTTCTTT	CASSKQRERTFF
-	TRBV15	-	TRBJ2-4	TGTGCCACCAGCAGAGCTGGACCCATTCAGTACTTC	CATSRAGPIQYF
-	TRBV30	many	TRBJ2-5	TGTGCCTGGTCTCTCGGCGCGACCAGGGCCCAGTACTTC	CAWSLGATRAQYF
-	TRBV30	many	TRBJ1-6	TGTGCCTGGAGTCCGCGGGGTTGGAATTCACCCCTCCACTTT	CAWSPRGWNSPLHF
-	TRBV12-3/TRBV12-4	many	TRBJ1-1	TGTGCCAGCAGCCCACCCTGGGGCACTGAAGCTTTCTTT	CASSPPWGTEAFF
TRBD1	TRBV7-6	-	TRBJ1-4	TGTGCCAGCAGCTTAGTCCAGGGGGCGTTCGTGGAAAAACTGTTTTTT	CASSLVQGAFVEKLFF
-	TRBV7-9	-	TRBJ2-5	TGTGCCAGCAGGTCTATAGGCACCGGGGAGACCCAGTACTTC	CASRSIGTGETQYF
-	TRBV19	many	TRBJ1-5	TGTGCCAGTAGTTGGCAGGCGGATCAGCCCCAGCATTTT	CASSWQADQPQHF
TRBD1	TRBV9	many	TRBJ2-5	TGTGCCAGCAGCGCCGGGGACAGGGTCTCAGAGACCCAGTACTTC	CASSAGDRVSETQYF
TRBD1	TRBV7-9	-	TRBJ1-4	TGTGCCAACAGCGTCAGCTGGGAGACAGGGAATGAAAAACTGTTTTTT	CANSVSWETGNEKLFF
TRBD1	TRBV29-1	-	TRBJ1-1	TGCAGCGTTACCGGGACAGGGGGATCGTACACTGAAGCTTTCTTT	CSVTGTGGSYTEAFF
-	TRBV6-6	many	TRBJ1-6	TGTGCCAGCAGTTTCCTGGCCAATAATTCACCCCTCCACTTT	CASSFLANNSPLHF
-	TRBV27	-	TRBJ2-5	TGTGCCAGCAGTTTATTTGGGGACCAAGAGACCCAGTACTTC	CASSLFGDQETQYF
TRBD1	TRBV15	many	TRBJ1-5	TGTGCCACCAGCGCCCACAGGGGAGCGAATCAGCCCCAGCATTTT	CATSAHRGANQPQHF
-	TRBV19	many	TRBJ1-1	TGTGCCAGTAGTATGGACACTGAAGCTTTCTTT	CASSMDTEAFF
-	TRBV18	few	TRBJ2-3	TGTGCCAGCTCACCACCGTTAGATACGCAGTATTTT	CASSPPLDTQYF
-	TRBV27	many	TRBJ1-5	TGTGCCAGCAGTTCCTACAGGGAGTACCAGCCCCAGCATTTT	CASSSYREYQPQHF
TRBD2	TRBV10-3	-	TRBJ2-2	TGTGCCAGTCTAGCGGGAGGGTCCGGGGAGCTGTTTTTT	CASLAGGSGELFF
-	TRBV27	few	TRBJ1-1	TGTGCCACCATAGCTTTCTCTACGGCTTTCTTT	CATIAFSTAFF
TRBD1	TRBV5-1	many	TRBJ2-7	TGCGCCAGCAGCTTGAGGACAGGGGGCGAGCAGTACTTC	CASSLRTGGEQYF
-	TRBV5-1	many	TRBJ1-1	TGCGCCAGCAGCTTGGACCCGGGTTGGTGGTCTGAAGCTTTCTTT	CASSLDPGWWSEAFF
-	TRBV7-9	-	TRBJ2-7	TGTGCCAGCAGCTTATCCCCCGACAGAAGATACGAGCAGTGCTTT	CASSLSPDRRYEQCF
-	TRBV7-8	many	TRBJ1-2	TGTGCCAGCAGCACTAGTGTCGGGTTAAACTATGGCTACACCTTC	CASSTSVGLNYGYTF
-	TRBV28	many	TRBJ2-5	TGTGCCAGCAGAACCCCCGTGGGGCTAGGGGAGACCCAGTACTTC	CASRTPVGLGETQYF
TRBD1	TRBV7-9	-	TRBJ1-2	TGCGCCAGCAGCAAGGGACAGGGGAGCTATGGCTACACCTTC	CASSKGQGSYGYTF
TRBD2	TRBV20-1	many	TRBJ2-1	TGCAGTGCTAGAGGATCTAGCGGGTACAATGAGCAGTTCTTC	CSARGSSGYNEQFF
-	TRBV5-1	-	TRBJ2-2	TGCGCCACATCTACCGGGGAGCTGTTTTTT	CATSTGELFF
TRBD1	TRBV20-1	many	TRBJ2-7	TGCAGTGCTAGACCCTGGACAGGGAGTCCTGGGCAGTACTTC	CSARPWTGSPGQYF
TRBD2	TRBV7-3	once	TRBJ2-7	TGTGCCAGCAGTTCCGCGGGGGGGCAAGAGCAGTACTTC	CASSSAGGQEQYF
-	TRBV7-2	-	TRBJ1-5	TGTGCCAGCAGCTCTCCGACAAGGGCTCAGCCCCAGCATTTT	CASSSPTRAQPQHF
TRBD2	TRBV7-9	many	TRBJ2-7	TGTGCCAGCAGGTCTGCTAGCGGCTACGAGCAGTACTTC	CASRSASGYEQYF